What follows is one T cell receptor (beta chain) and its context. Germline V gene lookup returns CDR1 LGHNA and CDR2 YSLEER. The CDR3 length is 16 residues. V lost 0 bases, J lost 8 bases, and 19 bases lay in between. Libraries were prepared by immunoSEQ multiplex PCR; TCRdb keeps only in-frame clonotypes and omits some of them. The data show some 87,000 clones, with roughly 80% seen just once and around a quarter held by the top ten. These data are taken from a study of blood T cell repertoires in COVID-19. Material: peripheral blood. This TCR derives from an elderly man with active or convalescent COVID-19. This chain uses TRBV4-3 with TRBJ1-2, with D perhaps TRBD1 (5 bases). The CDR3 DNA sequence: TGCGCCAGCAGCCAAGATACGACAGACAAACCCTACGGCTACACCTTC. Its protein is CASSQDTTDKPYGYTF.